The 20 T cell receptor beta chains reported below all come from one sample, sequenced in a study of blood T cell repertoires in COVID-19. Profiled with immunoSEQ multiplex PCR; TCRdb holds only in-frame clones, not every one. The repertoire holds some 400,000 clones, with about 87% as singletons. Source material: peripheral blood. These receptor sequences come from a young woman with COVID-19, enrolled during active disease.

This chain joins TRBV10-3 and TRBJ2-7; possibly TRBD1 for D (9 bases). V was shortened by 9 bases and J by 2 bases, with 17 bases between the two germline ends. The CDR3 is 14 residues long. Germline V gives CDR1 ENHRY, CDR2 SYGVKD. CDR3 loop: CAISGTGIPYEQYF. The CDR3 nucleotides read TGTGCCATTAGCGGGACAGGGATTCCCTACGAGCAGTACTTC.

The chain joins TRBV19 to TRBJ2-5, with a tentative D call TRBD2 (6 bases). The CDR3 is 14 amino acids. Germline V gene sequence: CDR1 LNHDA, CDR2 SQIVND (reference sequence). V was pared by 6 bases and J by 9 bases, with 20 bases between. The CDR3 DNA sequence: TGTGCCAGTAGGGGTCTAGCGTCCCGCGGGGCCCAGTACTTC. Translation gives CASRGLASRGAQYF.

The V gene is TRBV27, the J gene TRBJ2-5; 10 bases align to TRBD1. The CDR3 runs to 16 residues. V gave up 5 bases and J gave up 6 bases; unmatched junction bases: 12. CDR1 is MNHEY, CDR2 SMNVEV, per germline (reference sequence). The CDR3 protein is CASSLGLTGGMKTQYF. As DNA, the CDR3 is TGTGCCAGCAGTCTAGGCTTGACAGGGGGCATGAAGACCCAGTACTTC.

This clone was seen only a few times. The J gene is TRBJ2-3, the V gene TRBV2; D is unresolved. The CDR3 is 13 amino acids. The germline CDR1 and CDR2 sequences are SNHLY and FYNNEI. V dropped 3 bases and J dropped 1 base, with 5 bases sitting between them. The CDR3 protein is CASSDTGTDTQYF. The CDR3, as DNA: TGTGCCAGCAGTGATACGGGCACAGATACGCAGTATTTT.

V gene TRBV27 combines with J gene TRBJ2-2; possibly TRBD2 for D (5 bases). V was clipped by 2 bases and J by 1 base, with 14 bases between them. The CDR3 has 17 amino acids. In germline, CDR1 is MNHEY, CDR2 SMNVEV (reference sequence). The CDR3 loop reads CASSLGWRAENTGELFF. Here the CDR3 DNA reads TGTGCCAGCAGTTTAGGGTGGCGGGCCGAGAACACCGGGGAGCTGTTTTTT.

The V call is TRBV12-3 or TRBV12-4, the J call TRBJ2-7; no firm D call. This CDR3 is built from 13 residues. V shed 7 bases and J shed 7 bases, with 17 bases lying between them. The CDR3 is CASTTRRSEEQYF. CDR3 nucleotides: TGTGCCAGCACCACCCGGAGATCTGAAGAGCAGTACTTC.

The rearrangement links TRBV19 to TRBJ2-2, with TRBD2 matching 9 bases. Germline CDR1 and CDR2: LNHDA and SQIVND (reference sequence). J gave up 7 bases and V 2 bases, and 2 bases lay outside the gene matches. The CDR3 covers 14 residues. The CDR3 bases are TGTGCCAGTAGTATATTTAGCGGGGGCGGGGAGCTGTTTTTT. This codes for CASSIFSGGGELFF.

The chain joins TRBV28 to TRBJ2-5; D gene unclear. Germline values: CDR1 MDHEN, CDR2 SYDVKM. There are 16 residues in the CDR3. The V end was cut by 5 bases, the J end by 2 bases, with 18 bases between. CDR3 sequence (DNA): TGTGCCAGCAGTCTCCGCCCCCACATTCCACAAGAGACCCAGTACTTC. Its translation: CASSLRPHIPQETQYF. The variable domain in full, completed from reference TRBV28 and TRBJ2-5, reads DVKVTQSSRYLVKRTGEKVFLECVQDMDHENMFWYRQDPGLGLRLIYFSYDVKMKEKGDIPEGYSVSREKKERFSLILESASTNQTSMYLCASSLRPHIPQETQYFGPGTRLLVL.

Written as DNA, the CDR3 is TGTGCCAGCAGCTGGACCGGGACAGGGTCCTACGAGCAGTACTTC. Translating it yields CASSWTGTGSYEQYF. The chain links TRBV5-6 to TRBJ2-7; TRBD1 matches at 9 bases. This CDR3 contains 15 residues. With V trimmed by 3 bases and J by 1 base, 5 bases remained unmatched. Germline CDR1 reads SGHDT; CDR2 reads YYEEEE.

The chain is built from TRBV28 and TRBJ2-3; 8 bases are a match to TRBD2. J lost 4 bases, V lost 5 bases, and 5 bases had no gene match. This CDR3 comprises 14 residues. CDR1 is MDHEN and CDR2 is SYDVKM in the germline V gene. The CDR3 DNA sequence: TGTGCCAGCAGTCGCAGCGGGAGACCAGATACGCAGTATTTT. Protein: CASSRSGRPDTQYF. Looking up the rest from reference TRBV28 and TRBJ2-3 gives the full variable domain: DVKVTQSSRYLVKRTGEKVFLECVQDMDHENMFWYRQDPGLGLRLIYFSYDVKMKEKGDIPEGYSVSREKKERFSLILESASTNQTSMYLCASSRSGRPDTQYFGPGTRLTVL.

The V and J genes are TRBV6-5 and TRBJ2-7; D may be TRBD1 (5 bases). The CDR3 is made up of 13 amino acids. Trimming shortened V by 8 bases and J by 5 bases, and 16 bases separated the two germline ends. CDR1 is MNHEY and CDR2 is SVGAGI in the germline V gene. This CDR3 reads CASGAGLGNEQYF. In nucleotides, the CDR3 is TGTGCCAGCGGGGCAGGGCTTGGGAACGAGCAGTACTTC.

This chain uses TRBV4-2 with TRBJ2-7, with 11 positions matching TRBD1. The CDR3 runs 16 residues. V gave up 1 base and J gave up 9 bases; unmatched junction bases: 11. Germline loops: CDR1 LGHNA, CDR2 YNFKEQ. The CDR3 here is CASSQGSTGQGAGQYF. The DNA of the CDR3 is TGTGCCAGCAGCCAAGGGTCGACTGGACAGGGGGCTGGGCAGTACTTC.

This clone occurred a few times. V usage is TRBV5-6 and J usage is TRBJ2-3, with D possibly TRBD2 on 5 matching bases. Germline V CDR1 and CDR2: SGHDT, YYEEEE. The CDR3 is 16 residues long. The V end was cut by 0 bases, the J end by 0 bases, with 11 bases between. CDR3 in DNA: TGTGCCAGCAGCTTGGGGGCGGGCACTAGCACAGATACGCAGTATTTT. Translated, it gives CASSLGAGTSTDTQYF.

This rearrangement joins TRBV7-8 to TRBJ2-7; 7 bases agree with TRBD2. In germline, CDR1 is SGHVS, CDR2 FQNEAQ. The CDR3 has 15 amino acids. Losses at the gene ends were 1 base for V and 7 bases for J; bases not matched to a gene: 10. This CDR3 is CASSLEAGLLEEQYF. DNA for the CDR3: TGTGCCAGCAGCTTAGAAGCGGGGTTGTTGGAGGAGCAGTACTTC.

For this clone: The same CDR3 is also encoded by other DNA sequences in this sample. The rearrangement links TRBV2 to TRBJ2-1; 12 nucleotides match TRBD2. Germline trimming cut 4 bases from V and 4 bases from J; bases unmatched to any gene: 2. The CDR3 has 15 residues. Germline V gene sequence: CDR1 SNHLY, CDR2 FYNNEI. This chain's CDR3 is CASSATSGSYNEQFF. The DNA of the CDR3 is TGTGCCAGCAGTGCGACTAGCGGGAGTTACAATGAGCAGTTCTTC.

CDR3 loop: CAIHSRPGTGLFWGYTF. The CDR3 DNA follows: TGTGCCATCCATTCCCGCCCGGGAACAGGGCTTTTCTGGGGCTACACCTTC. The chain combines TRBV10-3 with TRBJ1-2; TRBD1 is a possible D gene (6 bases). This CDR3 is 17 amino acids long. Trimming cost V 8 bases and J 8 bases, with 30 bases left between them. Germline assignment: CDR1 ENHRY and CDR2 SYGVKD.

The V gene is TRBV3-1 (or the pseudogene TRBV3-2), the J gene TRBJ2-5, with no clear D. Between the trimmed V and J ends, which lost 1 base and 5 bases, there was a span of 14 bases. The CDR3 runs 15 residues. CDR1 LGHDT and CDR2 YNNKEL come from the germline V gene (reference sequence). The CDR3 here is CASSQGLVPRETQYF. In DNA, the CDR3 is TGTGCCAGCAGCCAAGGGCTAGTACCTCGGGAGACCCAGTACTTC.

The chain is built from TRBV5-6 and TRBJ1-1, with D unresolved. The CDR3 has 12 amino acids. Germline V gene lookup returns CDR1 SGHDT and CDR2 YYEEEE. Trimming took off 0 bases at V and 10 bases at J, with 10 bases between the two ends. CDR3 sequence: CASSLAVSVAFF. DNA of the CDR3: TGTGCCAGCAGCTTGGCGGTCTCGGTAGCTTTCTTT.

This chain joins TRBV6-6 and TRBJ2-4; 7 bases map to TRBD1. The CDR3 runs 16 residues. CDR1 is MNHNY and CDR2 is SVGAGI in the germline V gene (reference sequence). V dropped 2 bases and J dropped 0; count of bases not matched to a gene: 4. CDR3 loop: CASSYPTGLAKNIQYF. Here the CDR3 DNA reads TGTGCCAGCAGTTACCCGACAGGGCTAGCCAAAAACATTCAGTACTTC.

The chain joins TRBV24-1 to TRBJ2-7; tentative D call: TRBD1 (6 bases). Trimming stripped 1 base from V and 5 bases from J, with 14 bases between. CDR3 length: 15 amino acids. Germline CDR1 reads KGHDR; CDR2 reads SFDVKD. The CDR3 loop is CATSDLGTPENEQYF. CDR3 DNA sequence: TGTGCCACCAGTGATTTAGGGACACCAGAGAACGAGCAGTACTTC.